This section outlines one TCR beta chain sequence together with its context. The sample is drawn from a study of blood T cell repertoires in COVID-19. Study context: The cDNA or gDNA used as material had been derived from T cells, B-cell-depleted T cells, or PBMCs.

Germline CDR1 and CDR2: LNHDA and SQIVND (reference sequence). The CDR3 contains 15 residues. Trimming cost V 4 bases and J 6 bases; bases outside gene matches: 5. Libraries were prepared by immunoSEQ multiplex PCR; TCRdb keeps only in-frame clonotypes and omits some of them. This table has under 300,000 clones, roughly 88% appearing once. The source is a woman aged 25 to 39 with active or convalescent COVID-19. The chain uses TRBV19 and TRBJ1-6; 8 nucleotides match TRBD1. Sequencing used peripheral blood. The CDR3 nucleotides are TGTGCCAGTAGTAGGGACAGGCAAAGTAATTCACCCCTCCACTTT. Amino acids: CASSRDRQSNSPLHF.